One and the same sample provided the 3 T cell receptor beta chains below, sequenced in a study of CD8+CD57+ T cells in acquired aplastic anemia. Individuals selected for sequencing had exhibited CD8+CD57+ cell expansion on flow cytometry. Profiles of TCR beta VDJ and CDR3 were generated from a genomic DNA template. TCRdb re-derived calls from the reads in MiXCR, one entry per CDR3 protein. The sample lists more than 150,000 distinct CDR3 sequences; roughly 50% were seen once. Material: sorted CD4+, CD8+, or CD8+CD57+ T cells (not recorded which) from PBMCs. The receptors derive from a human donor with aplastic anemia.

This clonotype appeared once. Germline is not matched at one junction end, which may reflect a read error. The chain uses TRBV10-3 and TRBJ2-2, with D perhaps TRBD2 (5 bases). The CDR3 totals 14 residues. Germline loops: CDR1 ENHRY, CDR2 SYGVKD. CDR3 protein: CAISGQQNTGEPFF. In nucleotides, the CDR3 is TGTGCCATCAGTGGACAACAAAACACCGGGGAGCCGTTTTTT.

This chain joins TRBV29-1 and TRBJ2-5; D is tentatively TRBD1 or TRBD2 (5 bases each). Germline lookup yields CDR1 SQVTM and CDR2 ANQGSEA. V was pared by 3 bases and J by 3 bases, with 14 bases between. The CDR3 length is 14 residues. As DNA, the CDR3 is TGCAGCGTTGATCCCCGGGACGGAGAAGAGACCCAGTACTTC. Protein sequence: CSVDPRDGEETQYF.

This clonotype has just a few counts. This chain uses TRBV7-9 with TRBJ2-5; the D gene is possibly TRBD1 (5 bases). Germline loops: CDR1 SEHNR, CDR2 FQNEAQ (reference sequence). This CDR3 is 11 amino acids long. CDR3 region: CASTAQETQYF. CDR3 DNA sequence: TGTGCGTCGACAGCCCAAGAGACCCAGTACTTC.